Listed here are 27 T cell receptor beta chains from one sample, sequenced in a study of T cells after posttransplantation cyclophosphamide. Cyclophosphamide on days +3 and +4 followed busulfan-fludarabine conditioning and a marrow graft. Data came from immunoSEQ multiplex PCR; TCRdb stores just in-frame clones and leaves some out. Recorded here are some 18,000 clones, none singletons. The sample consisted of PBMCs, taken after allogeneic stem cell transplant with posttransplant cyclophosphamide. The receptors stem from a female patient aged 30 to 40 who received an allogeneic stem cell transplant from a related donor, was CMV-positive, and had no GVHD. The graft donor may have contributed some T cells.

This clone has at least ten counts. The rearrangement joins TRBV2 to TRBJ2-3; 7 bases are a match to TRBD1. The CDR3 length is 15 residues. Unmatched junction bases numbered 9, after V lost 6 bases and J lost 3 bases. Germline V gives CDR1 SNHLY, CDR2 FYNNEI. CDR3 in amino acids: CASSVATGKTDTQYF. CDR3 DNA sequence: TGTGCCAGCAGCGTAGCGACAGGGAAGACAGATACGCAGTATTTT.

This clone was detected ten times or more. This chain uses TRBV5-1 with TRBJ1-3; D not resolved. V gave up 3 bases and J gave up 0 bases, with 4 bases separating them. The CDR3 has 13 residues. Germline assignment: CDR1 SGHRS and CDR2 YFSETQ. This CDR3 reads CASSSGSGNTIYF. The CDR3 nucleotides are TGCGCCAGCAGCTCGGGCTCTGGAAACACCATATATTTT.

This clone came up many times. The chain combines TRBV4-3 with TRBJ1-2; weak D call: TRBD1 (5 bases). With 4 bases removed from V and 1 base from J, the gap between germline ends came to 13 bases. Germline lookup yields CDR1 LGHNA and CDR2 YSLEER. The CDR3 totals 15 residues. The CDR3 coding sequence is TGCGCCAGCAGCCCCGGACACTCTGTTAACTATGGCTACACCTTC. Its protein product is CASSPGHSVNYGYTF.

This clone was counted ten times or more. The chain employs TRBV28 and TRBJ2-3; 8 nucleotides agree with TRBD2. Per germline, CDR1 MDHEN and CDR2 SYDVKM. The CDR3 contains 15 residues. After removal of 5 bases from V and 4 bases from J, the junction contained 8 bases not matched to a gene. The CDR3 coding sequence is TGTGCCAGCAGTCTCCCCGGACTAGCCCCAGATACGCAGTATTTT. Encoded protein: CASSLPGLAPDTQYF. The whole variable domain, remainder taken from reference TRBV28 and TRBJ2-3, is DVKVTQSSRYLVKRTGEKVFLECVQDMDHENMFWYRQDPGLGLRLIYFSYDVKMKEKGDIPEGYSVSREKKERFSLILESASTNQTSMYLCASSLPGLAPDTQYFGPGTRLTVL.

This clone was observed at least ten times. The chain employs TRBV27 and TRBJ1-4; D might be TRBD1 (5 bases). CDR3 size: 13 residues. CDR1 is MNHEY, CDR2 SMNVEV, per germline (reference sequence). V lost 2 bases and J 10 bases, leaving 11 bases between the germline ends. Written as DNA, the CDR3 is TGTGCCAGCAGTTTAAGGACATACCGAAAACTGTTTTTT. Amino acids: CASSLRTYRKLFF.

This clone has a count of ten or more. The chain recombines TRBV29-1 with TRBJ2-3; 7 bases fit TRBD2. The germline gives CDR1 SQVTM, CDR2 ANQGSEA. This CDR3 is built from 14 residues. The V and J ends lost 3 bases and 7 bases, in that order; junction bases with no gene match: 10. The CDR3 DNA reads TGCAGCGTTGATATTGGGCTAGCGGATAATACGCAGTATTTT. Protein product: CSVDIGLADNTQYF.

This clone was observed many times. The V and J genes are TRBV30 and TRBJ2-7, with TRBD2 matching over 8 bases. The CDR3 runs 14 residues. CDR1 GTSNPN and CDR2 SVGIG come from the germline V gene (reference sequence). The V gene end was trimmed by 2 bases and the J gene end by 2 bases; junction bases not matched to a gene: 5. The CDR3 region is CAWSPGLGAYEQYF. DNA of the CDR3: TGTGCCTGGAGTCCGGGACTAGGGGCCTACGAGCAGTACTTC.

This clone was recorded at least ten times. The chain employs TRBV28 and TRBJ2-7, with TRBD2 matching over 14 bases. Losses at the gene ends were 4 bases for V and 3 bases for J; bases not matched to a gene: 5. Germline V CDR1 and CDR2: MDHEN, SYDVKM. The CDR3 loop spans 16 amino acids. The CDR3 is CASSSGTSGSIYEQYF. CDR3 in DNA: TGTGCCAGCAGTTCCGGGACTAGCGGGAGCATCTACGAGCAGTACTTC.

This clone was found many times. V usage is TRBV10-3 and J usage is TRBJ1-2; TRBD1 agrees at 7 bases. Looked up from germline, CDR1 is ENHRY and CDR2 is SYGVKD. The CDR3 spans 16 residues. Trimming at V came to 3 bases and at J to 2 bases, leaving 9 bases not matched to a gene. This chain's CDR3 is CAISEFPGQLNYGYTF. DNA for the CDR3: TGTGCCATCAGTGAATTCCCGGGACAGCTCAACTATGGCTACACCTTC.

This clone was seen ten or more times. The genes are TRBV7-9 and TRBJ2-5, with 7 bases aligning to TRBD2. Germline V lookup: CDR1 SEHNR, CDR2 FQNEAQ (reference sequence). J gave up 1 base and V 6 bases, and 2 bases lay outside the gene matches. The CDR3 covers 13 residues. CDR3 sequence: CASRERGQETQYF. The CDR3 DNA reads TGTGCCAGCAGGGAGCGGGGCCAAGAGACCCAGTACTTC.

This clone has ten or more counts. V usage is TRBV5-1 and J usage is TRBJ2-1; TRBD2 agrees at 12 bases. Germline trimming cut 0 bases from V and 8 bases from J; bases unmatched to any gene: 15. Germline-derived CDR1 and CDR2 are SGHRS and YFSETQ. The CDR3 consists of 19 residues. The CDR3 loop is CASSLGTTSGSWSSDEQFF. As DNA, the CDR3 is TGCGCCAGCAGCTTGGGGACGACTAGCGGGAGTTGGTCGAGTGATGAGCAGTTCTTC.

This clone was counted at least ten times. This CDR3 is CASGLDRTRVGEQYF. CDR3 DNA sequence: TGTGCCAGCGGACTGGACAGGACTCGCGTGGGGGAGCAGTACTTC. The V call is TRBV27, the J call TRBJ2-7; 7 bases are shared with TRBD1. The junction had 17 bases not matched to a gene; V was cut back by 8 bases and J by 7 bases. The CDR3 is 15 residues long. Germline assignment: CDR1 MNHEY and CDR2 SMNVEV (reference sequence).

There are many counts of this clone. This chain joins TRBV6-6 and TRBJ2-3; 7 bases align to TRBD2. Germline-derived CDR1 and CDR2 are MNHNY and SVGAGI (reference sequence). The length of the CDR3 is 16 residues. V gave up 2 bases and J gave up 2 bases; unmatched junction bases: 7. Written as DNA, the CDR3 is TGTGCCAGCAGTTACCCACTAGCGACCCTCACAGATACGCAGTATTTT. It yields the protein CASSYPLATLTDTQYF.

This clone showed up many times. V is TRBV5-1 and J is TRBJ2-2; 9 nucleotides align to TRBD2. This CDR3 has 16 amino acids. After removal of 4 bases from V and 6 bases from J, the junction contained 10 bases not matched to a gene. The germline CDR1 and CDR2 sequences are SGHRS and YFSETQ. CDR3 protein: CASSAVGTSLSGELFF. The CDR3, as DNA: TGCGCCAGCAGCGCCGTTGGGACTAGCCTCTCCGGGGAGCTGTTTTTT. The full variable domain, in which reference TRBV5-1 and TRBJ2-2 provide the parts outside the CDR3, is KAGVTQTPRYLIKTRGQQVTLSCSPISGHRSVSWYQQTPGQGLQFLFEYFSETQRNKGNFPGRFSGRQFSNSRSEMNVSTLELGDSALYLCASSAVGTSLSGELFFGEGSRLTVL.

This clone occurred many times. The rearrangement uses TRBV5-1 and TRBJ2-1; D is uncertain. This CDR3 is built from 16 residues. Trimming shortened V by 0 bases and J by 5 bases, and 15 bases separated the two germline ends. CDR1 is SGHRS and CDR2 is YFSETQ in the germline V gene. In DNA, the CDR3 is TGCGCCAGCAGCTTGGATATCCAATTGAGGAACAATGAGCAGTTCTTC. Amino acid sequence: CASSLDIQLRNNEQFF. Based on the CDR3 plus reference TRBV5-1 and TRBJ2-1, the full variable domain is KAGVTQTPRYLIKTRGQQVTLSCSPISGHRSVSWYQQTPGQGLQFLFEYFSETQRNKGNFPGRFSGRQFSNSRSEMNVSTLELGDSALYLCASSLDIQLRNNEQFFGPGTRLTVL.

In its sample, this clone was seen many times. The chain employs TRBV5-4 and TRBJ2-1; 7 nucleotides line up with TRBD2. V shed 2 bases and J 5 bases; nucleotides not matched to a gene: 4. From germline, CDR1 is SGHNT and CDR2 YYREEE (reference sequence). The CDR3 is made up of 14 amino acids. The CDR3 reads CASSFLGRNNEQFF. CDR3 bases: TGTGCCAGCAGCTTTCTCGGGAGGAACAATGAGCAGTTCTTC. Using reference TRBV5-4 and TRBJ2-1 for the parts outside the CDR3, the full variable domain is ETGVTQSPTHLIKTRGQQVTLRCSSQSGHNTVSWYQQALGQGPQFIFQYYREEENGRGNFPPRFSGLQFPNYSSELNVNALELDDSALYLCASSFLGRNNEQFFGPGTRLTVL.

The table lists this clone with a few counts. This rearrangement joins TRBV29-1 to TRBJ2-3, with 7 bases identical to TRBD2. The CDR3 extends over 14 amino acids. With V trimmed by 4 bases and J by 0 bases, 4 bases remained unmatched. CDR1 and CDR2 from the germline V gene are SQVTM and ANQGSEA. The CDR3 here is CSVGEGYSTDTQYF. The CDR3 nucleotides read TGCAGCGTTGGGGAGGGCTACAGCACAGATACGCAGTATTTT.

This clone was seen ten or more times. The rearrangement joins TRBV21-1 to TRBJ2-3; TRBD1 reflects the table's D call only, with no check against the DNA. TRBV21-1 is a pseudogene segment. The CDR3 loop spans 16 amino acids. The CDR3 nucleotides are TGTGCCAGCTCCCAATTAGACAGGGAGTTTTCAGATACGCAGTATTTT. It specifies CASSQLDREFSDTQYF.

This clone was found many times. The chain is built from TRBV28 and TRBJ2-7, with D maybe TRBD2 (7 bases). V lost 7 bases and J lost 5, with 27 bases in between. Germline assignment: CDR1 MDHEN and CDR2 SYDVKM. There are 17 residues in the CDR3. The CDR3 DNA sequence: TGTGCCAGCACCCCCGGGGGGCTGGGGGGACAAACGAACGAGCAGTACTTC. Its translation: CASTPGGLGGQTNEQYF.

Of note for this clone: A much bigger clone sits one base away, suggesting this may be a read error. The genes are TRBV7-2 and TRBJ2-5, with 8 bases identical to TRBD2. The CDR3 length is 16 residues. Germline V CDR1 and CDR2: SGHTA, FQGNSA. The CDR3: CAGSLAPGRGGRSQYF. In nucleotides, the CDR3 is TGTGCCGGCAGCTTAGCTCCGGGCCGGGGGGGGAGGTCCCAGTACTTC.

Many counts were recorded for this clone. The chain couples TRBV28 to TRBJ1-5; D uncertain. Germline V lookup: CDR1 MDHEN, CDR2 SYDVKM. The CDR3 is 12 amino acids. Trimming removed 5 bases at V and 9 bases at J, with 11 bases between. The CDR3 sequence: CASSLPRGPQHF. CDR3 DNA: TGTGCCAGCAGTCTACCACGGGGGCCCCAGCATTTT.

This clone was seen at least ten times. This chain uses TRBV5-4 with TRBJ2-3; 7 bases fit TRBD2. Germline V gene lookup returns CDR1 SGHNT and CDR2 YYREEE (reference sequence). The CDR3 runs to 15 residues. V was pared by 4 bases and J by 5 bases, with 10 bases of the junction left unmatched. CDR3 protein: CASSVPGLPRDTQYF. The CDR3 region has the DNA TGTGCCAGCAGCGTGCCGGGACTACCTAGAGATACGCAGTATTTT.

This clone was observed at least ten times. The chain has TRBV5-1 and TRBJ2-7, with 10 bases lining up with TRBD1. CDR1 and CDR2 from the germline V gene are SGHRS and YFSETQ. The CDR3 has 16 amino acids. V gave up 4 bases and J gave up 3 bases; unmatched junction bases: 10. The CDR3 nucleotides are TGCGCCAGCAGCCTTACCGGGACAGGGGCTGTCTACGAGCAGTACTTC. Protein product: CASSLTGTGAVYEQYF.

At least ten counts were recorded for this clone. The V gene is TRBV19, the J gene TRBJ2-7, with 7 bases lining up with TRBD1. V was pared by 8 bases and J by 5 bases, with 9 bases of the junction left unmatched. This CDR3 comprises 13 residues. CDR1 is LNHDA, CDR2 SQIVND, per germline (reference sequence). DNA of the CDR3: TGTGCCAGTCGACCGGGACAGAACGACGAGCAGTACTTC. It translates to CASRPGQNDEQYF.

This clone was counted ten times or more. This chain links TRBV21-1 with TRBJ2-5; TRBD2 is the table's D call, not checked against the DNA. With the DNA end fitting TRBJ2-7 better, the J assignment may be wrong. TRBV21-1 has pseudogene status. The CDR3 has 16 residues. CDR3 coding DNA: TGTGCCAGCAGTAGACCACTAGCGGCTTACGCCTACGAGCAGTACTTC. This sequence encodes CASSRPLAAYAYEQYF.

This clone was picked up many times. This chain uses TRBV21-1 with TRBJ2-7; the listed D gene, TRBD2, was not tested against the DNA. TRBV21-1 is deemed a pseudogene. The CDR3 length is 16 residues. CDR3 loop: CASSPQKREAVCEQYF. Here the CDR3 DNA reads TGTGCCAGCAGCCCCCAAAAGCGGGAGGCCGTCTGCGAGCAGTACTTC.

This clone has at least ten counts. The gene calls are TRBV20-1 and TRBJ1-5; TRBD1 is a possible D gene (5 bases). Germline assignment: CDR1 DFQATT and CDR2 SNEGSKA (reference sequence). Trimming cost V 5 bases and J 12 bases, with 11 bases left between them. The CDR3 totals 10 residues. In nucleotides, the CDR3 is TGCAGTGCTCAGACGACAGTCCAGCATTTT. It yields the protein CSAQTTVQHF.